This T cell receptor (beta chain) comes out of a study of blood T cell repertoires in COVID-19. Generated by immunoSEQ multiplex PCR, the TCRdb table keeps only in-frame clones and is missing some. Of about 150,000 clones in the sample, around nine tenths were seen once. The ends lost 3 bases at V and 3 bases at J; junction bases unmatched: 12. CDR3 length equals 18 residues. Germline CDR1 reads KGHSH; CDR2 reads LQKENI. The clonotype comes from a man aged 55-75 years with active or convalescent COVID-19. This chain links TRBV18 with TRBJ1-3; the match to TRBD1 covers 9 bases. Sequencing input: peripheral blood. This chain's CDR3 is CASSPGTGFQTIGNTIYF. CDR3 nucleotide sequence: TGTGCCAGCTCACCGGGGACAGGGTTTCAGACCATTGGAAACACCATATATTTT.